Listed here are 2 T cell receptor beta chains from one sample, sequenced in a study of blood T cell repertoires in COVID-19. TCRdb keeps only in-frame clones here, not all; method: immunoSEQ multiplex PCR. The data contain 95,000 to 120,000 clones, more than 80% of them singletons. The sample comprised peripheral blood. Source of these receptors: a woman in her sixties or seventies with COVID-19, enrolled during active disease.

The chain is built from TRBV11-2 and TRBJ2-7; D is unclear. The length of the CDR3 is 13 residues. The germline CDR1 and CDR2 sequences are SGHAT and FQNNGV. V lost 3 bases and J 6 bases, leaving 12 bases between the germline ends. The CDR3 DNA follows: TGTGCCAGCAGCTTTCGACTGCTGTCCGAGCAGTACTTC. Translating gives CASSFRLLSEQYF.

This clone has only a few counts. V gene TRBV14 combines with J gene TRBJ1-3; the D gene is possibly TRBD1 (5 bases). This CDR3 spans 12 amino acids. CDR1 is SGHDN, CDR2 FVKESK, per germline. The V end lost 0 bases, the J end lost 12 bases, and 9 bases lay between the germline ends. The CDR3 protein is CASSQDRGIIYF. DNA of the CDR3: TGTGCCAGCAGCCAAGATAGGGGCATCATATATTTT.